The clone carrying this T cell receptor (beta chain) was observed many times. Antigen: not known. The CDR3 has 14 amino acids. The V gene's germline CDR1 is DFQATT and CDR2 SNEGSKA (reference sequence). V dropped 6 bases and J dropped 1; count of bases not matched to a gene: 7. No patient had received any treatment before thyroid surgery. This entry belongs to a study of metastatic and nonmetastatic thyroid tumors. Study background: Repertoires from malignant and benign thyroid patients were compared across blood and tumor or nodule tissue.

Findings and limits, study-wide: For both blood and tumor, malignant thyroid tumors reportedly showed significantly higher TCR beta diversity than benign nodules did.

In the authors' methods: Using the CDR3 differences seen across clinicopathological groups, the authors built a distant-metastasis classifier for papillary thyroid cancer, which was meant to discriminate distant-metastatic patients. TCRdb re-called the PCR reads through MiXCR. The V and J calls here are based on TCRdb, not the publication. The data hold roughly 58,000 clones, with roughly 4% observed a single time. The sequence came from a female donor with papillary thyroid cancer or a benign thyroid nodule (not recorded which). Some clones in this sample may be carry-over from other donors' samples. V gene TRBV20-1 combines with J gene TRBJ2-5; 8 nucleotides line up with TRBD1. Sequenced sample: blood. CDR3 sequence reads: CSARPGQGQETQYF. CDR3 DNA: TGCAGTGCCCGACCCGGACAGGGCCAAGAGACCCAGTACTTC.